This T cell receptor (beta chain) came from a study of shared clonotypes between healthy human individuals. The study, taken as a whole, reports: Limited genetic and exposure-history diversity came from having few donors.

Tens of millions of PBMCs went into genomic DNA for unsorted samples. The CDR3 is 15 residues long. V lost 3 bases and J 1 base, leaving 11 bases between the germline ends. The germline V gene has CDR1 SGHTA and CDR2 FQGTGA. Assay execution took place at the deep level. The protocol was immunoSEQ multiplex PCR, while the TCRdb copy is restricted to in-frame clones and leaves out a portion. The sample includes over 400,000 clones, approximately 82% of them seen just once. To note about this clone: Its antigen remains unknown.

This receptor was taken from a woman between 35 and 50 years old in good health. Some clones in this sample may be carry-over from other donors' samples. Material for sequencing was PBMCs. The V gene is TRBV7-3, the J gene TRBJ2-3; D ambiguous. The CDR3 DNA reads TGTGCCAGCAGCTTCGCCCCCGGCCGCACAGATACGCAGTATTTT. This sequence encodes CASSFAPGRTDTQYF.